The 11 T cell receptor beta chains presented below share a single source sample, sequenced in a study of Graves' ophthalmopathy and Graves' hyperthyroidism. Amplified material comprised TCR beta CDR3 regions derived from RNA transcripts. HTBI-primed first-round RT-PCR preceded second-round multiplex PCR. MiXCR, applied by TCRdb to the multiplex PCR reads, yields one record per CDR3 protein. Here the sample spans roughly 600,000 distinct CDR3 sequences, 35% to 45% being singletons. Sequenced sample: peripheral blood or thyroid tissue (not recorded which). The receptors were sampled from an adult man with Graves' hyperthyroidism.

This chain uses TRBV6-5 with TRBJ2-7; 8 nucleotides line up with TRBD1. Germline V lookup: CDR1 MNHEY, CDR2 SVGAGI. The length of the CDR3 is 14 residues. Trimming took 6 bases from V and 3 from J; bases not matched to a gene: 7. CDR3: CASSFGQGRYEQYF. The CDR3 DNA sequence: TGTGCCAGCAGCTTTGGACAGGGCCGCTACGAGCAGTACTTC.

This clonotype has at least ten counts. The DNA for the CDR3 is TGTGCCACGACGGGGGGCTTAGACGCTTACACTGAAGCTTTCTTT. Amino acid sequence: CATTGGLDAYTEAFF. V is TRBV15 and J is TRBJ1-1; tentatively, D is TRBD1 (6 bases). The CDR3 has 15 amino acids. Trimming removed 9 bases at V and 3 bases at J, with 20 bases between. Germline values: CDR1 LNHNV, CDR2 YYDKDF (reference sequence).

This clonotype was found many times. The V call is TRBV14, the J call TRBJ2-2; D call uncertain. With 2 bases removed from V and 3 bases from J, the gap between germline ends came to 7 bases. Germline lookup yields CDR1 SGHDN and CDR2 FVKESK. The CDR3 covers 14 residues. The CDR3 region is CASSQSSYTGELFF. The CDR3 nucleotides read TGTGCCAGCAGCCAAAGCAGCTACACCGGGGAGCTGTTTTTT.

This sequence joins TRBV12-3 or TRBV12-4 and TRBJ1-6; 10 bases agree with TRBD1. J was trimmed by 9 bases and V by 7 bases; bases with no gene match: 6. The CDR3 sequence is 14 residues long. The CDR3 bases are TGTGCCAGCACCGGACAGGGGGTCGGTTCACCCCTCCACTTT. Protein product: CASTGQGVGSPLHF.

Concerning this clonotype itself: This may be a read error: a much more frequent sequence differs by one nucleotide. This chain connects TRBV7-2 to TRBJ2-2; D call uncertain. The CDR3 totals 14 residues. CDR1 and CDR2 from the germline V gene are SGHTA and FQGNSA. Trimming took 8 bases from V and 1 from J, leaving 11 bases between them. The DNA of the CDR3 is TGTGCCAGCGGCCAGCTAGAGAACACCGGGGAGCTGTTTTTT. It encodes CASGQLENTGELFF.

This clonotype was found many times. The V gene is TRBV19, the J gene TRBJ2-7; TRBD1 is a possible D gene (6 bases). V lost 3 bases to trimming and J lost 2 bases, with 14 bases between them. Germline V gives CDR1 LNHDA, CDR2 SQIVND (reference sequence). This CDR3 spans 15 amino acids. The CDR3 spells CASSISQGLTYEQYF. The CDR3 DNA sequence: TGTGCCAGTAGTATTTCCCAGGGGCTTACCTACGAGCAGTACTTC.

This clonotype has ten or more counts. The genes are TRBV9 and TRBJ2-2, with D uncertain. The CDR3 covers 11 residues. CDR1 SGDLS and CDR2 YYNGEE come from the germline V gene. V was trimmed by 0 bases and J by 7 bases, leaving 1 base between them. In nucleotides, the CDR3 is TGTGCCAGCAGCGTAGGCGGGGAGCTGTTTTTT. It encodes CASSVGGELFF.

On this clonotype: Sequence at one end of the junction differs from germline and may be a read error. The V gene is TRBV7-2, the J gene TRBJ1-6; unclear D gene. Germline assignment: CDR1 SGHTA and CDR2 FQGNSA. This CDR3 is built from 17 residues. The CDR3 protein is CASSQDPLGLFSAALHF. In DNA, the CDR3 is TGCGCCAGCAGCCAAGATCCTCTCGGACTCTTTAGCGCGGCCCTCCACTTT.

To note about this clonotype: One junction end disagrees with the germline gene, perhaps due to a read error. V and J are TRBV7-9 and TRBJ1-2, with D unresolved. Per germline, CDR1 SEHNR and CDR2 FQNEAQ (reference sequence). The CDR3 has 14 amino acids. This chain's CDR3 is CASSQSTSPYGYKF. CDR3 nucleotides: TGTGCCAGCAGTCAAAGTACCAGCCCATATGGCTACAAGTTC.

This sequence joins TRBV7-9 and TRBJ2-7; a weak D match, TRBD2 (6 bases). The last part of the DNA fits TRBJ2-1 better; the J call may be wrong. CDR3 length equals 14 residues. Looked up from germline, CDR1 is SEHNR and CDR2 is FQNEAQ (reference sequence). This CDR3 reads CASSEYVGAGEQFF. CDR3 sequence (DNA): TGTGCCAGCAGTGAATATGTAGGAGCGGGTGAGCAGTTCTTC.

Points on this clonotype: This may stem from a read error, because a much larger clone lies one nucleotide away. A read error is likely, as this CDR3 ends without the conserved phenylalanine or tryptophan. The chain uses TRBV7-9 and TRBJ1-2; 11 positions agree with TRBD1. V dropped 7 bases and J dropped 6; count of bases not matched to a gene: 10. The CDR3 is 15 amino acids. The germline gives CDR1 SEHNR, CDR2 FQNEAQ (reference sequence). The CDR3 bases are TGTGCCAGCACTCAAGGGACAGGGGGGATGGATGGCTACACCTCC. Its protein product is CASTQGTGGMDGYTS.